The next 3 T cell receptor beta chains were all read from a single sample in a study of cytomegalovirus exposure and HLA in healthy donors. The PCR was carried out with 60 Vbeta primers and 13 Jbeta primers. Here immunoSEQ multiplex PCR was the method, and the copy in TCRdb shows in-frame clones only, minus some. This table holds more than 95,000 clones, 65% to 75% found once. The sequencing input was PBMCs. The origin of the receptors is a woman aged 50 to 60 in good health and CMV-seropositive.

This clone was seen a handful of times. The V call is TRBV7-9, the J call TRBJ1-3; D remains unclear. Germline CDR1 and CDR2: SEHNR and FQNEAQ (reference sequence). CDR3 length: 16 amino acids. The V and J ends lost 0 bases and 2 bases respectively, with 11 bases between them. The CDR3 here is CASSLALAAPGNTIYF. The DNA of the CDR3 is TGTGCCAGCAGCTTAGCCCTAGCAGCCCCTGGAAACACCATATATTTT.

As concerns this clone: Because the CDR3's place on the DNA is in doubt, the DNA is left out and the CDR3 is given as listed by TCRdb. V usage is TRBV19 and J usage is TRBJ1-2; the DNA was not compared with TRBD1, the D call given in the table. From germline, CDR1 is LNHDA and CDR2 SQIVND (reference sequence). The CDR3 has 14 residues if both end residues are counted. The CDR3 loop reads CASTSDRGDWGYTF.

This clone was recorded a few times. V gene TRBV10-3 combines with J gene TRBJ2-5, with a tentative D call TRBD2 (6 bases). The ends were cut back, 3 bases at V and 5 bases at J, with 19 bases in the middle. In germline, CDR1 is ENHRY, CDR2 SYGVKD. This CDR3 is built from 16 residues. The DNA of the CDR3 is TGTGCCATCAGTGACCCGGGCCAGGGACTCCAGGAGACCCAGTACTTC. Encoded protein: CAISDPGQGLQETQYF.